The 15 T cell receptor beta chains below all came from one sample that was sequenced in a study of cytomegalovirus exposure and HLA in healthy donors. Researchers ran the PCR with 60 Vbeta and 13 Jbeta primers. The protocol was immunoSEQ multiplex PCR, while the TCRdb copy is restricted to in-frame clones and leaves out a portion. This table has approximately 140,000 clones, over 60% appearing once. Material for sequencing was PBMCs. These TCRs come from a man between 40 and 49 years old in good health and CMV-seropositive.

This clone was counted a single time. The chain links TRBV19 to TRBJ1-1; 12 bases match TRBD1. The germline gives CDR1 LNHDA, CDR2 SQIVND (reference sequence). The V segment lost 5 bases and the J segment 11 bases; nucleotides outside the gene matches: 9. This CDR3 is built from 14 residues. CDR3 loop: CASSLKGTGGLAFF. The CDR3 coding sequence is TGTGCCAGTAGTCTAAAAGGGACAGGGGGCTTGGCTTTCTTT.

A word on this clone: Germline is not matched at one junction end, which may reflect a read error. The chain carries TRBV18 and TRBJ1-5; D gene unclear. Germline CDR1 KGHSH, CDR2 LQKENI. The CDR3 covers 14 residues. Written as DNA, the CDR3 is TGTGCCAGCTCACCACCGAGTAGCACTCAGCCCCAGCATTTT. Translating it yields CASSPPSSTQPQHF.

The count of this clone is one. The chain has TRBV7-8 and TRBJ2-2; D possibly corresponds to TRBD1 (5 bases). Germline V gives CDR1 SGHVS, CDR2 FQNEAQ. The CDR3 is 15 amino acids. V shed 4 bases and J shed 5 bases, with 14 bases lying between them. The CDR3: CASSYGQGRTGELFF. In nucleotides, the CDR3 is TGTGCCAGCAGCTACGGGCAGGGCAGAACCGGGGAGCTGTTTTTT.

The V gene is TRBV27, the J gene TRBJ1-2; D call uncertain. The CDR3 sequence is 16 residues long. Trimming stripped 5 bases from V and 4 bases from J, with 20 bases between. The germline CDR1 and CDR2 sequences are MNHEY and SMNVEV (reference sequence). The CDR3: CASSITAHRVFYGYTF. Written as DNA, the CDR3 is TGTGCCAGCAGTATTACAGCCCACCGCGTCTTCTATGGCTACACCTTC.

The chain links TRBV29-1 to TRBJ1-3; 7 nucleotides align to TRBD1. V dropped 4 bases and J dropped 0; count of bases not matched to a gene: 9. Per the germline V gene, CDR1 is SQVTM and CDR2 is ANQGSEA. The CDR3 runs to 16 residues. The CDR3 bases are TGCAGCGTTGTGGTAGGGGGCCCACCCTCTGGAAACACCATATATTTT. This translates into CSVVVGGPPSGNTIYF.

This clone showed up just a few times. The chain employs TRBV29-1 and TRBJ1-2; 10 nucleotides align to TRBD1. Losses at the gene ends were 7 bases for V and 3 bases for J; bases not matched to a gene: 5. Germline V gives CDR1 SQVTM, CDR2 ANQGSEA. This CDR3 has 13 residues. CDR3 nucleotides: TGCAGCGGCGGACAGGGGGTGGACTATGGCTACACCTTC. This sequence encodes CSGGQGVDYGYTF.

The rearrangement joins TRBV9 to TRBJ2-7, with TRBD1 identical over 8 bases. The CDR3 covers 15 residues. V lost 4 bases and J lost 2; bases outside the gene matches: 8. From germline, CDR1 is SGDLS and CDR2 YYNGEE. The CDR3 sequence is CASSPRQGMTYEQYF. CDR3 in DNA: TGTGCCAGCAGCCCACGACAGGGGATGACCTACGAGCAGTACTTC.

There are a few counts of this clone. The rearrangement links TRBV11-1 to TRBJ2-2; D might be TRBD2 (5 bases). The CDR3 is made up of 17 amino acids. CDR1 is SGHAT, CDR2 FQDESV, per germline (reference sequence). The ends were cut back, 1 base at V and 0 bases at J, with 12 bases in the middle. The CDR3 bases are TGTGCCAGCAGCTTAGGACTAAGGATCACGAACACCGGGGAGCTGTTTTTT. It yields the protein CASSLGLRITNTGELFF. Combining the CDR3 with reference TRBV11-1 and TRBJ2-2 gives the whole variable domain EAEVAQSPRYKITEKSQAVAFWCDPISGHATLYWYRQILGQGPELLVQFQDESVVDDSQLPKDRFSAERLKGVDSTLKIQPAELGDSAMYLCASSLGLRITNTGELFFGEGSRLTVL.

V usage is TRBV5-4 and J usage is TRBJ2-5, with 7 bases lining up with TRBD2. Germline V gives CDR1 SGHNT, CDR2 YYREEE (reference sequence). J was trimmed by 3 bases and V by 4 bases; bases with no gene match: 6. There are 14 residues in the CDR3. Here the CDR3 DNA reads TGTGCCAGCAGCAAGACTAGCCGAGAAGAGACCCAGTACTTC. Translating gives CASSKTSREETQYF.

The CDR3 is CASSLPFGLGTGGDTGELFF. CDR3 nucleotides: TGTGCCAGCAGTTTACCCTTCGGTCTGGGAACAGGGGGTGACACCGGGGAGCTGTTTTTT. The chain combines TRBV28 with TRBJ2-2; 8 bases line up with TRBD1. The germline gives CDR1 MDHEN, CDR2 SYDVKM. This CDR3 spans 20 amino acids. Germline trimming cut 2 bases from V and 3 bases from J; bases unmatched to any gene: 17. The full variable domain, with the rest looked up from reference TRBV28 and TRBJ2-2, is DVKVTQSSRYLVKRTGEKVFLECVQDMDHENMFWYRQDPGLGLRLIYFSYDVKMKEKGDIPEGYSVSREKKERFSLILESASTNQTSMYLCASSLPFGLGTGGDTGELFFGEGSRLTVL.

This clone was counted a few times. This chain links TRBV5-4 with TRBJ2-2, with 11 bases aligning to TRBD2. CDR1 and CDR2 from the germline V gene are SGHNT and YYREEE (reference sequence). Trimming took 2 bases from V and 7 from J; bases not matched to a gene: 1. CDR3 length: 14 amino acids. The CDR3 nucleotides read TGTGCCAGCAGCTTAGGACTAGCGGGCGGGGAGCTGTTTTTT. It yields the protein CASSLGLAGGELFF.

The chain has TRBV18 and TRBJ2-3; 8 positions match TRBD1. Germline V CDR1 and CDR2: KGHSH, LQKENI. The trim removed 5 bases at V and 5 bases at J, leaving 9 bases unmatched. CDR3 size: 15 residues. This CDR3 is CASSARTGLGDTQYF. Written as DNA, the CDR3 is TGTGCCAGCTCAGCACGGACAGGGTTAGGAGATACGCAGTATTTT.

The chain has TRBV7-2 and TRBJ2-1, with D possibly TRBD2 on 5 matching bases. Per germline, CDR1 SGHTA and CDR2 FQGNSA. The CDR3 has 13 amino acids. V dropped 5 bases and J dropped 7 bases, with 12 bases sitting between them. In DNA, the CDR3 is TGTGCCAGCAGCCGGGGTCACGGGAATGAGCAGTTCTTC. It encodes CASSRGHGNEQFF.

CDR3 nucleotide sequence: TGTGCCAGCAGTTACTACAGGGGAATGAACACTGAAGCTTTCTTT. This encodes CASSYYRGMNTEAFF. The rearrangement uses TRBV6-5 and TRBJ1-1; 7 nucleotides agree with TRBD1. The CDR3 contains 15 residues. V gave up 1 base and J gave up 0 bases; unmatched junction bases: 2. Germline V gene data show CDR1 as MNHEY and CDR2 as SVGAGI.

This rearrangement joins TRBV4-3 to TRBJ2-7; 10 nucleotides line up with TRBD1. CDR3 length: 15 amino acids. V shed 0 bases and J 6 bases; nucleotides not matched to a gene: 5. Per germline, CDR1 LGHNA and CDR2 YSLEER. CDR3 residues: CASSQDGQGGREQYF. As DNA, the CDR3 is TGCGCCAGCAGCCAAGATGGACAGGGGGGGCGCGAGCAGTACTTC.